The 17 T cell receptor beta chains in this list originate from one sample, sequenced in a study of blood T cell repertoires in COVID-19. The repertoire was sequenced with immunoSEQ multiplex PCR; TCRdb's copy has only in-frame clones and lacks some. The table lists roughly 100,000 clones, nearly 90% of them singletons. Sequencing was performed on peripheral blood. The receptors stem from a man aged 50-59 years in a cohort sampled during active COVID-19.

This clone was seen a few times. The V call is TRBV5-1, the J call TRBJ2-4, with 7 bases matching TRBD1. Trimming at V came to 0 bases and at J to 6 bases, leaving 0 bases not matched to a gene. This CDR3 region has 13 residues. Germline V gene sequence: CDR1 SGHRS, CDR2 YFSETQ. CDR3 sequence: CASSLGQGNIQYF. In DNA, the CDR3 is TGCGCCAGCAGCTTGGGACAGGGAAACATTCAGTACTTC.

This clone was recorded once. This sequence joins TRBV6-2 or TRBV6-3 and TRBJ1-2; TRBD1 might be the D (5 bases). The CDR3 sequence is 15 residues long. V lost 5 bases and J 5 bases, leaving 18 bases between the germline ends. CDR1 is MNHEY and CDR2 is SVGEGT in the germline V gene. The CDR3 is CASSSAGVGEYGYTF. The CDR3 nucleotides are TGTGCCAGCAGTAGCGCGGGGGTAGGGGAATATGGCTACACCTTC.

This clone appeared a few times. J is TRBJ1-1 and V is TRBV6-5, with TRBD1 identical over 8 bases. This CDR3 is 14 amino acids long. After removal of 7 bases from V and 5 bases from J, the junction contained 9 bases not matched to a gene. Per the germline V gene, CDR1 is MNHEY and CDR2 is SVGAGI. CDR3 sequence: CASIITGGGTEAFF. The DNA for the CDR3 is TGTGCCAGCATAATTACAGGGGGAGGGACTGAAGCTTTCTTT.

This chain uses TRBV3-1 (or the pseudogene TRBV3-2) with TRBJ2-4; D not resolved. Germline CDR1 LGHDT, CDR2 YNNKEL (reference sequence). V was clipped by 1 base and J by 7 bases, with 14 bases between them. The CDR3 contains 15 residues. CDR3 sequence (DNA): TGTGCCAGCAGCCAAGCGCCCAACTCCTGGAACATTCAGTACTTC. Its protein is CASSQAPNSWNIQYF.

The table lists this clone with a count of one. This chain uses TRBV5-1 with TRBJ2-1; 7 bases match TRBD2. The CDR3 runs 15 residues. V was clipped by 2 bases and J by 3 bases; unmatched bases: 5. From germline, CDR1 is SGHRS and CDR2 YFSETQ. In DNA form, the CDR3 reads TGCGCCAGCAGCTTCTATGGCGGGGGCTACAATGAGCAGTTCTTC. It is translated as CASSFYGGGYNEQFF.

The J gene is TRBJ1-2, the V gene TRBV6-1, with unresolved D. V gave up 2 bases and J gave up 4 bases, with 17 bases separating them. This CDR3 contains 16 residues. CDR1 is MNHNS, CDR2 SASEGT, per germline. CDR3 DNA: TGTGCCAGCAGTGAACCAGGAGGAAGCGGCGGCTATGGCTACACCTTC. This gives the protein CASSEPGGSGGYGYTF.

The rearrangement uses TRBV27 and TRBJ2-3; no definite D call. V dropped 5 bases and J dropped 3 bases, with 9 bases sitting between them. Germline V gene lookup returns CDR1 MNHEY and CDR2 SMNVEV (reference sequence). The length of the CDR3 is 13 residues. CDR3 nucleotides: TGTGCCAGCAGTACCCACTCTACAGATACGCAGTATTTT. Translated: CASSTHSTDTQYF.

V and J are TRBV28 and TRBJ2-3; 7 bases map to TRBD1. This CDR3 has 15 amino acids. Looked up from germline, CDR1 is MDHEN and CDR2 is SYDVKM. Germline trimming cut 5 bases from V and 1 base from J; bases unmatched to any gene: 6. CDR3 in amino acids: CASSPPGQGTDTQYF. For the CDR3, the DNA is TGTGCCAGCAGTCCCCCTGGACAGGGCACAGATACGCAGTATTTT.

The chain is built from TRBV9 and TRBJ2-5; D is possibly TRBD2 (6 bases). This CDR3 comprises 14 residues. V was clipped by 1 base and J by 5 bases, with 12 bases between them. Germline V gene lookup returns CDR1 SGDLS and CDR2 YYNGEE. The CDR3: CASSVSPGGETQYF. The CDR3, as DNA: TGTGCCAGCAGCGTAAGCCCCGGAGGGGAGACCCAGTACTTC.

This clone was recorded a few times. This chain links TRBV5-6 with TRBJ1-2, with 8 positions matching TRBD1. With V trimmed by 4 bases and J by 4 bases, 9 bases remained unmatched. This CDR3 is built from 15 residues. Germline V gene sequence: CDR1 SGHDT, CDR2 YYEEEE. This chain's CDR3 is CASSRTDRAGYGYTF. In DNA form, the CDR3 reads TGTGCCAGCAGCCGCACGGACAGGGCCGGCTATGGCTACACCTTC.

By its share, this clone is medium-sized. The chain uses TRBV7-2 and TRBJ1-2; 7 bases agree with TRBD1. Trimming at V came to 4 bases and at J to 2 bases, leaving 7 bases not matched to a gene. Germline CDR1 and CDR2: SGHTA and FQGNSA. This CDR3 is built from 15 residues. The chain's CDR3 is CASSSRQGLNYGYTF. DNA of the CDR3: TGTGCCAGCAGCTCAAGACAGGGCTTGAACTATGGCTACACCTTC. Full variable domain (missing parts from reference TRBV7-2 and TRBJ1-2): GAGVSQSPSNKVTEKGKDVELRCDPISGHTALYWYRQSLGQGLEFLIYFQGNSAPDKSGLPSDRFSAERTGGSVSTLTIQRTQQEDSAVYLCASSSRQGLNYGYTFGSGTRLTVV.

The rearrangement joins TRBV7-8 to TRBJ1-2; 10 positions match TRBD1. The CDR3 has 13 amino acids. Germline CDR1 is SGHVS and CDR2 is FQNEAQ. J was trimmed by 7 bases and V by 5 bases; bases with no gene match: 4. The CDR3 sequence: CASSRQGAGGYTF. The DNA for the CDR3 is TGTGCCAGCAGCCGACAGGGGGCTGGTGGCTACACCTTC.

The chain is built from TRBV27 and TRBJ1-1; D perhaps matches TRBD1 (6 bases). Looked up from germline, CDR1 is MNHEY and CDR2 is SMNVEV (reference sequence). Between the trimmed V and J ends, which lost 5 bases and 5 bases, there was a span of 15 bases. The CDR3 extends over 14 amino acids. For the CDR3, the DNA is TGTGCCAGCAGTCCGTCTGGACAGAGGACTGAAGCTTTCTTT. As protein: CASSPSGQRTEAFF.

DNA of the CDR3: TGTGCCATCAGAAGGGGGGGAGGCACCGGGGAGCTGTTTTTT. This gives the protein CAIRRGGGTGELFF. The J gene is TRBJ2-2, the V gene TRBV10-3; possible D gene TRBD2, 7 bases. V was clipped by 6 bases and J by 4 bases, with 12 bases between them. CDR3 length: 14 amino acids. Germline V lookup: CDR1 ENHRY, CDR2 SYGVKD.

The CDR3 region has the DNA TGTGCCAGCAGTCTAGCGGGGGGCAGACTCACCGGGGAGCTGTTTTTT. Translated, it gives CASSLAGGRLTGELFF. This rearrangement joins TRBV2 to TRBJ2-2, with TRBD2 identical over 11 bases. The CDR3 length is 16 residues. Germline CDR1 is SNHLY and CDR2 is FYNNEI. V lost 5 bases, J lost 4 bases, and 6 bases stayed unmatched.

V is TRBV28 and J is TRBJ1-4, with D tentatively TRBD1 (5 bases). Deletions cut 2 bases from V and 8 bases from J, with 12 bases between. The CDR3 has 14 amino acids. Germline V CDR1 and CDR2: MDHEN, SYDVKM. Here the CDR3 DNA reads TGTGCCAGCAGTTTACTGGGGGGGGACGAAAAACTGTTTTTT. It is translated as CASSLLGGDEKLFF.

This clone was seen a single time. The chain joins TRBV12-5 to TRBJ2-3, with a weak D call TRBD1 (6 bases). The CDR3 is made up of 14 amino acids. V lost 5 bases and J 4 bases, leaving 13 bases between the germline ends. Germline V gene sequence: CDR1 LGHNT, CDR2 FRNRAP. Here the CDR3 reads CASGGPGGPDTQYF. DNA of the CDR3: TGTGCTAGTGGTGGCCCTGGGGGCCCAGATACGCAGTATTTT.